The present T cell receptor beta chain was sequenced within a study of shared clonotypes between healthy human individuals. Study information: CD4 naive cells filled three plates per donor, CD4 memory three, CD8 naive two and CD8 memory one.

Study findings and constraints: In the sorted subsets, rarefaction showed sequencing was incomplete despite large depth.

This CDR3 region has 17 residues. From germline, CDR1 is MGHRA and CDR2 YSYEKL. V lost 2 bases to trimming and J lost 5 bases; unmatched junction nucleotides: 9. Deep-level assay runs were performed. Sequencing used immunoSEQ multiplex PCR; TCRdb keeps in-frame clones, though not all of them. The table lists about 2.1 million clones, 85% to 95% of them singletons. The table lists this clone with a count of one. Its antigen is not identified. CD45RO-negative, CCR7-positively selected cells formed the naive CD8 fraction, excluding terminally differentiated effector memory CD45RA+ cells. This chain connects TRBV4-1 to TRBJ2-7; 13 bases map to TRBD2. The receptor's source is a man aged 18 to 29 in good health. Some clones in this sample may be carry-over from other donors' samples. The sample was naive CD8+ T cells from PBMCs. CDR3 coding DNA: TGCGCCAGCAGCCAATCGCCGGGACTAGCGGGAACCGACGAGCAGTACTTC. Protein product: CASSQSPGLAGTDEQYF.